This T cell receptor beta chain comes out of a study of shared clonotypes between healthy human individuals. V was clipped by 3 bases and J by 2 bases; unmatched bases: 2. Germline loops: CDR1 LNHDA, CDR2 SQIVND (reference sequence). CDR3 length: 16 amino acids. Assay: immunoSEQ multiplex PCR; the TCRdb copy retains only in-frame clones and omits some. This sample has about 2.4 million clones, with 93% found just once. Study results and caveats: There were few donors, and this limited the genetic and exposure-history diversity represented. Relative to their counterparts shared across all four donors, non-shared clonotypes exhibited diminished generation probabilities.

Every one of the donors was a Caucasian adult that lived in Nashville, Tennessee. Into CD45RA+ naive and CD45RA-negative memory subsets, the CD4+ cells were split. A note on this clone: Its antigen is not known.

This rearrangement joins TRBV19 to TRBJ2-1; TRBD2 agrees at 12 bases. The sequencing sample was made of naive CD4+ T cells from PBMCs. Subset meaning: CD45RA+ positively selected. This receptor was identified in a man younger than 35 in good health. Some clones in this sample may be carry-over from other donors' samples. CDR3 bases: TGTGCCAGTAGTATTTGGACTAGCGGGACCTACAATGAGCAGTTCTTC. Protein product: CASSIWTSGTYNEQFF. Using reference TRBV19 and TRBJ2-1 for the parts outside the CDR3, the full variable domain is DGGITQSPKYLFRKEGQNVTLSCEQNLNHDAMYWYRQDPGQGLRLIYYSQIVNDFQKGDIAEGYSVSREKKESFPLTVTSAQKNPTAFYLCASSIWTSGTYNEQFFGPGTRLTVL.